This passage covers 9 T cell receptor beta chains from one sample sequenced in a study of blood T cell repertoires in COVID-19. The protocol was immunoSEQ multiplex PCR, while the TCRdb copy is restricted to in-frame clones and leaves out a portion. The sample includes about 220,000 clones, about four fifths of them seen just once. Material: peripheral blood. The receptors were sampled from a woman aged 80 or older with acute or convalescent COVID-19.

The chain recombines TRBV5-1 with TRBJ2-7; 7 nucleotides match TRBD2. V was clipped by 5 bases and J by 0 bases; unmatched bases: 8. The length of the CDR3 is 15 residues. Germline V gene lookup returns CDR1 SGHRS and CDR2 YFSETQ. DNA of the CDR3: TGCGCCAGCAGGCTGACTAGCTTAAGCTCCTACGAGCAGTACTTC. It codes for CASRLTSLSSYEQYF.

CDR3 nucleotides: TGTGCCAGCAGTTTAGACAGGGGGAGAAGCCCAGATACGCAGTATTTT. Residues: CASSLDRGRSPDTQYF. This chain uses TRBV2 with TRBJ2-3, with TRBD1 matching 9 bases. The J segment lost 4 bases and the V segment lost 5 bases, leaving 10 bases of the junction unmatched. The germline CDR1 and CDR2 sequences are SNHLY and FYNNEI. CDR3 length: 16 residues.

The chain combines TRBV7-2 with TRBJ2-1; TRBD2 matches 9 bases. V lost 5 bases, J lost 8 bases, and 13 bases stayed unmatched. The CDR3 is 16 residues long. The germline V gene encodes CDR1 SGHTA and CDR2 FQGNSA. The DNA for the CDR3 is TGTGCCAGCAGCCGCCGAGGGCGGGGGGGCGCCCATGAGCAGTTCTTC. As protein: CASSRRGRGGAHEQFF.

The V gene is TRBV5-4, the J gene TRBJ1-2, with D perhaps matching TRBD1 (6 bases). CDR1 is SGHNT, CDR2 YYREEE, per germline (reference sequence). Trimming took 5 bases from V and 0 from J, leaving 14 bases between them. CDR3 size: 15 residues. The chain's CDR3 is CASRPRDTPNYGYTF. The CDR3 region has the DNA TGTGCCAGCAGGCCCCGGGACACCCCTAACTATGGCTACACCTTC.

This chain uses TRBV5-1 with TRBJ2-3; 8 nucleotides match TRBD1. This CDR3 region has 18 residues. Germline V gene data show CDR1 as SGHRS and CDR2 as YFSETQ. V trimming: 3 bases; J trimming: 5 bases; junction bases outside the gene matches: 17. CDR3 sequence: CASSSGYRGYTVLDTQYF. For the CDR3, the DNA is TGCGCCAGCAGCTCCGGATACAGGGGGTATACTGTCCTAGATACGCAGTATTTT.

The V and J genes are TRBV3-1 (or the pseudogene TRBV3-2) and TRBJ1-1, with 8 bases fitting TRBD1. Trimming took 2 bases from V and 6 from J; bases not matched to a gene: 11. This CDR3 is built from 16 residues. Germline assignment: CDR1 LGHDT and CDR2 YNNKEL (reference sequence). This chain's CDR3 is CASSQSRPGGIPEAFF. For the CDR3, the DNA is TGTGCCAGCAGCCAATCCCGGCCAGGGGGCATACCTGAAGCTTTCTTT.

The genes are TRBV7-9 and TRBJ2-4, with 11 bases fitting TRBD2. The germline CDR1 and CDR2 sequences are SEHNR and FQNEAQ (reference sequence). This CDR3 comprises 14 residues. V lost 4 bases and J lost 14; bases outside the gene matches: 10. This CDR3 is CASSSGTSGDSEYF. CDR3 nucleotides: TGTGCCAGCAGCTCCGGGACTAGCGGCGACTCGGAGTACTTC.

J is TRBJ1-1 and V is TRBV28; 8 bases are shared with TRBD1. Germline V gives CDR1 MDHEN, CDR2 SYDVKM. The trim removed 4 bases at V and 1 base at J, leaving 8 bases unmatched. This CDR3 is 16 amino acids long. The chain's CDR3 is CASSSPPGGSNTEAFF. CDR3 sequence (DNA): TGTGCCAGCAGTTCGCCCCCAGGGGGCTCGAACACTGAAGCTTTCTTT.

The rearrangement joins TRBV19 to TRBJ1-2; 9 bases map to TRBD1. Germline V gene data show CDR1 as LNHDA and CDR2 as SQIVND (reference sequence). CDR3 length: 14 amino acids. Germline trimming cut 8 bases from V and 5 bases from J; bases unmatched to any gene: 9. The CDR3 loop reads CASGRRDRAYGYTF. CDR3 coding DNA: TGTGCCAGTGGCCGCCGGGACAGGGCTTATGGCTACACCTTC.